Presented here are 16 T cell receptor beta chains from one specimen sequenced in a study of T cell changes during pregnancy in multiple sclerosis. This table comes from immunoSEQ multiplex PCR, and its TCRdb copy is limited to in-frame clones, with some not included. The sample lists 45,000 or so clones; 80% to 90% were seen once. The input for sequencing was CD4+ T cells from peripheral blood mononuclear cells, taken after pregnancy. The receptors were sampled from a female donor with multiple sclerosis, enrolled in a pregnancy study.

The genes are TRBV4-3 and TRBJ2-5; 8 nucleotides match TRBD1. The trim removed 0 bases at V and 2 bases at J, leaving 5 bases unmatched. Germline V gives CDR1 LGHNA, CDR2 YSLEER. The CDR3 spans 16 residues. CDR3 sequence reads: CASSQDLGQAQETQYF. The CDR3 bases are TGCGCCAGCAGCCAAGATCTGGGACAGGCGCAAGAGACCCAGTACTTC.

This clone was seen only once. V gene TRBV5-1 combines with J gene TRBJ1-1; 7 bases fit TRBD1. The ends lost 3 bases at V and 0 bases at J; junction bases unmatched: 11. Per the germline V gene, CDR1 is SGHRS and CDR2 is YFSETQ. The CDR3 is 17 amino acids. In DNA, the CDR3 is TGCGCCAGCAGCTGGGGACAGATGAATCGTGTGAACACTGAAGCTTTCTTT. Translating it yields CASSWGQMNRVNTEAFF.

Here the CDR3 reads CASSLIQGGMAEAFF. DNA for the CDR3: TGTGCCAGCAGCTTAATACAGGGGGGGATGGCTGAAGCTTTCTTT. This chain uses TRBV7-2 with TRBJ1-1, with 8 bases that match TRBD1. The CDR3 covers 15 residues. V lost 2 bases to trimming and J lost 6 bases; unmatched junction nucleotides: 8. CDR1 SGHTA and CDR2 FQGNSA come from the germline V gene.

The V call is TRBV30, the J call TRBJ2-2, with a possible D match to TRBD2 (6 bases). CDR1 GTSNPN and CDR2 SVGIG come from the germline V gene (reference sequence). V was clipped by 0 bases and J by 5 bases, with 10 bases between them. The CDR3 totals 14 residues. CDR3 bases: TGTGCCTGGAGTGTTTTAGCGGAAACCGGGGAGCTGTTTTTT. As protein: CAWSVLAETGELFF.

The gene calls are TRBV18 and TRBJ2-1, with D possibly matching TRBD2 (6 bases). V was shortened by 3 bases and J by 7 bases, with 22 bases between the two germline ends. There are 17 residues in the CDR3. The germline gives CDR1 KGHSH, CDR2 LQKENI. CDR3 in amino acids: CASSPSGITGSFNEQFF. CDR3 DNA: TGTGCCAGCTCACCCTCGGGAATAACCGGGAGTTTTAATGAGCAGTTCTTC. Full variable domain (remainder filled in from reference TRBV18 and TRBJ2-1): NAGVMQNPRHLVRRRGQEARLRCSPMKGHSHVYWYRQLPEEGLKFMVYLQKENIIDESGMPKERFSAEFPKEGPSILRIQQVVRGDSAAYFCASSPSGITGSFNEQFFGPGTRLTVL.

The chain couples TRBV14 to TRBJ2-4; D is perhaps TRBD2 (6 bases). CDR3 size: 15 residues. V lost 1 base to trimming and J lost 8 bases, with 15 bases between them. Per germline, CDR1 SGHDN and CDR2 FVKESK. The CDR3 coding sequence is TGTGCCAGCAGCCAAGGGCTAGGAGGGTCGGACATTCAGTACTTC. Amino acid sequence: CASSQGLGGSDIQYF. Full variable domain (remainder filled in from reference TRBV14 and TRBJ2-4): EAGVTQFPSHSVIEKGQTVTLRCDPISGHDNLYWYRRVMGKEIKFLLHFVKESKQDESGMPNNRFLAERTGGTYSTLKVQPAELEDSGVYFCASSQGLGGSDIQYFGAGTRLSVL.

This clone is a singleton in its sample. The chain recombines TRBV7-6 with TRBJ1-3; 9 bases map to TRBD1. Germline trimming cut 4 bases from V and 2 bases from J; bases unmatched to any gene: 6. Looked up from germline, CDR1 is SGHVS and CDR2 is FNYEAQ. The CDR3 contains 16 residues. CDR3 sequence reads: CASSSGQGRAGNTIYF. The CDR3 DNA is TGTGCCAGCAGCTCCGGACAGGGGAGAGCTGGAAACACCATATATTTT.

J is TRBJ2-4 and V is TRBV27; D perhaps matches TRBD1 (6 bases). This CDR3 has 14 amino acids. Germline CDR1 is MNHEY and CDR2 is SMNVEV (reference sequence). Between the trimmed V and J ends, which lost 3 bases and 6 bases, there was a span of 12 bases. The DNA for the CDR3 is TGTGCCAGCAGTTTGGGGGTAGGGGGAAACATTCAGTACTTC. It specifies CASSLGVGGNIQYF.

The genes are TRBV19 and TRBJ1-1, with D possibly TRBD1 on 6 matching bases. The CDR3 is 15 residues long. Germline loops: CDR1 LNHDA, CDR2 SQIVND (reference sequence). V was clipped by 3 bases and J by 5 bases, with 16 bases between them. The CDR3 DNA reads as TGTGCCAGTAGTATGAGGCAGGGGAAGGGGACTGAAGCTTTCTTT. Protein product: CASSMRQGKGTEAFF. Variable domain in full (rest from reference TRBV19 and TRBJ1-1): DGGITQSPKYLFRKEGQNVTLSCEQNLNHDAMYWYRQDPGQGLRLIYYSQIVNDFQKGDIAEGYSVSREKKESFPLTVTSAQKNPTAFYLCASSMRQGKGTEAFFGQGTRLTVV.

The chain couples TRBV5-6 to TRBJ1-3; D unresolved. Germline-derived CDR1 and CDR2 are SGHDT and YYEEEE. Trimming pared 2 bases from V and 0 bases from J, leaving 15 bases between. The CDR3 consists of 17 residues. CDR3 nucleotides: TGTGCCAGCAGCTTTGGTCCCAGACTACGCTCTGGAAACACCATATATTTT. The encoded protein is CASSFGPRLRSGNTIYF.

This clone was seen only once. CDR3 DNA: TGTGCCAGCAGCGCCGAGAGCGGGGGGGCAGATACGCAGTATTTT. Amino acid sequence: CASSAESGGADTQYF. The chain employs TRBV9 and TRBJ2-3; 10 bases align to TRBD2. Per germline, CDR1 SGDLS and CDR2 YYNGEE. This CDR3 spans 15 amino acids. Trimming removed 3 bases from V and 4 bases from J; junction bases left unmatched: 5. Combining the CDR3 with reference TRBV9 and TRBJ2-3 gives the whole variable domain DSGVTQTPKHLITATGQRVTLRCSPRSGDLSVYWYQQSLDQGLQFLIQYYNGEERAKGNILERFSAQQFPDLHSELNLSSLELGDSALYFCASSAESGGADTQYFGPGTRLTVL.

The J gene is TRBJ2-4, the V gene TRBV2; 11 bases are a match to TRBD1. This CDR3 contains 13 residues. Germline V CDR1 and CDR2: SNHLY, FYNNEI. V gave up 6 bases and J gave up 9 bases; unmatched junction bases: 4. CDR3: CASRTGTGGIQYF. The CDR3 nucleotides are TGTGCCAGCAGGACCGGGACAGGGGGCATTCAGTACTTC.

In DNA form, the CDR3 reads TGTGCCAGCAGTTGGGGACAGGGCCCCGAGCAGTACTTC. This translates into CASSWGQGPEQYF. The chain joins TRBV14 to TRBJ2-7; 9 bases match TRBD1. The CDR3 has 13 residues. CDR1 and CDR2 (germline): SGHDN, FVKESK. After removal of 6 bases from V and 6 bases from J, the junction contained 6 bases not matched to a gene.

The chain combines TRBV7-9 with TRBJ2-3; 11 positions agree with TRBD2. With 1 base clipped from V and 2 bases from J, the junction kept 2 bases outside the gene matches. CDR1 is SEHNR, CDR2 FQNEAQ, per germline (reference sequence). The CDR3 totals 16 residues. CDR3 sequence reads: CASSLGLAGITDTQYF. CDR3 bases: TGTGCCAGCAGCTTAGGACTAGCGGGGATCACAGATACGCAGTATTTT.

The rearrangement joins TRBV6-5 to TRBJ2-7, with 9 positions matching TRBD2. Germline V gene data show CDR1 as MNHEY and CDR2 as SVGAGI. J was trimmed by 5 bases and V by 6 bases; bases with no gene match: 11. The length of the CDR3 is 15 residues. The CDR3 here is CASRNTGTSRDEQYF. The CDR3 DNA reads as TGTGCCAGCAGAAATACCGGGACTAGCAGGGACGAGCAGTACTTC.

The chain couples TRBV5-5 to TRBJ1-2, with TRBD1 as a possible D gene (5 bases). The CDR3 consists of 16 residues. The germline gives CDR1 SGHKS, CDR2 YYEKEE (reference sequence). Trimming took off 0 bases at V and 7 bases at J, with 19 bases between the two ends. CDR3 protein: CASSLGGTVFSVGYTF. The CDR3 DNA is TGTGCCAGCAGCTTGGGTGGGACTGTATTTTCCGTTGGCTACACCTTC.